This T cell receptor (beta chain) was captured by sequencing in a study of T cells in Graves' hyperthyroidism and ophthalmopathy. In its sample, this clonotype was seen many times. There were TCR beta CDR3 regions amplified from RNA transcripts. The study used the HTBI primer set for a first-round RT-PCR of the TCR CDR3. TCRdb re-derived calls from the multiplex PCR reads in MiXCR, one entry per CDR3 protein. The top ten hold roughly 5.5% of the sample, which has fewer than 650,000 distinct CDR3 sequences, approximately 13% seen once. V dropped 1 base and J dropped 7; count of bases not matched to a gene: 6. This CDR3 is built from 15 residues. Germline CDR1 reads SEHNR; CDR2 reads FQNEAQ (reference sequence).

Source material: blood. The receptor was derived from a woman aged 30 to 39 with Graves' hyperthyroidism that later progressed to Graves' ophthalmopathy. V gene TRBV7-9 combines with J gene TRBJ1-4; 7 bases are shared with TRBD1. The CDR3 sequence is CASSLGDRAGEKLFF. In nucleotides, the CDR3 is TGTGCCAGCAGCTTAGGAGACAGGGCTGGTGAAAAACTGTTTTTT.